The clone carrying this T cell receptor (beta chain) was detected a few times. This sample is drawn from a study of blood T cells in healthy people across ages. Primed by a sample-barcoded 5' primer and a J-beta primer mix, a second PCR proceeded for about 6 to 11 cycles. TCRdb processed the 5' RACE reads anew with MiXCR; each CDR3 protein has one entry. Found here are more than 1.4 million distinct CDR3 sequences, around 42% of them singletons; the top ten hold 7.9%. V was pared by 10 bases and J by 9 bases, with 22 bases between. Germline V gene data show CDR1 as SNHLY and CDR2 as FYNNEI. The CDR3 is 14 amino acids.

The V and J genes are TRBV2 and TRBJ2-1, with D perhaps matching TRBD2 (5 bases). Sequencing used blood. This TCR was sampled from a woman aged 18-29 years in good health. CDR3 sequence reads: CANPRQVGGSEQFF. In nucleotides, the CDR3 is TGTGCCAACCCAAGGCAGGTCGGAGGAAGTGAGCAGTTCTTC.